This T cell receptor (beta chain) was obtained from a study of cytomegalovirus exposure and HLA in healthy donors. Study context: Around 76% of 398 genotyped donors fell in the Caucasian-associated ancestry cluster.

J lost 3 bases, V lost 2 bases, and 7 bases had no gene match. The CDR3 totals 16 residues. CDR1 and CDR2 (germline): MNHNY, SVGAGI (reference sequence). Vbeta (60) and Jbeta (13) primers were used in the PCR. Method: immunoSEQ multiplex PCR; TCRdb's copy keeps in-frame clones and lacks some. The sample includes 110,000 to 150,000 clones. Sequences were obtained from PBMCs. The chain uses TRBV6-6 and TRBJ2-3; 8 bases match TRBD1. This clonotype was obtained from a male donor in good health and CMV-seronegative. CDR3 nucleotides: TGTGCCAGCAGTTACGGGCCCAGGGGGCCGACAGATACGCAGTATTTT. It yields the protein CASSYGPRGPTDTQYF.